The source of this T cell receptor (beta chain) is a study of T cell repertoires in cytomegalovirus infection. Study details: Evidence of both CMV infection and a matching HLA type came from public TCR beta signatures. Whole-study findings and limits: Cumulative frequency of public TCR beta families picked out carriers of CMV plus the relevant HLA.

The CDR3 has 13 residues. Germline CDR1 is SGHVS and CDR2 is FQNEAQ. Deletions cut 5 bases from V and 7 bases from J, with 12 bases between. Using its own MiXCR run on the reads, TCRdb lists one record per CDR3 protein. This table has some 920,000 distinct CDR3 sequences, around 32% appearing once. Concerning this clonotype: Its antigen remains unidentified.

This receptor was taken from a human donor in good health (CMV status not recorded). Some clones in this sample may be carry-over from other donors' samples. This material consisted of cultured CD8+ T cells from PBMCs, taken from culture after CMV antigen stimulation. The chain joins TRBV7-8 to TRBJ2-1; possible D gene TRBD1, 6 bases. For the CDR3, the DNA is TGTGCCAGCAGCGGGGCAGGGGTAAATGAGCAGTTCTTC. The encoded protein is CASSGAGVNEQFF.